The rows below give T cell receptor beta chains drawn from one sample of a study of T cell responses to AZD1222 COVID-19 vaccine. Clones were read by immunoSEQ multiplex PCR, and TCRdb kept only the in-frame ones, dropping some. The sample records 150,000 or so clones, roughly 87% being singletons. The sequences come from peripheral blood, collected 28 days after the second AZD1222 dose. These receptors came from an adult who received the AZD1222 COVID-19 vaccine. Each CDR3 is given with its conserved first and last residue. D genes are given only for firm matches. Only some rows state a clone size, as once, few, many or a class for expanded clones.

v_gene,j_gene,len,d_gene,abundance,CDR3aa,CDR3nt
TRBV6-5,TRBJ1-6,15,NA,NA,CASTLSQGPHSPLHF,TGTGCCAGCACCTTATCACAGGGACCGCATTCACCCCTCCACTTT
TRBV7-2,TRBJ1-2,13,TRBD1,NA,CASSLRGGRGYTF,TGTGCCAGCAGCTTACGAGGGGGCCGAGGCTACACCTTC
TRBV30,TRBJ1-6,14,NA,NA,CAWSVRGVVSPLHF,TGTGCCTGGAGTGTACGGGGGGTTGTTTCACCCCTCCACTTT
TRBV5-1,TRBJ2-1,16,NA,NA,CASSLAGSTTYNEQFF,TGCGCCAGCAGCTTGGCAGGCTCCACTACCTACAATGAGCAGTTCTTC
TRBV7-2,TRBJ2-1,17,TRBD2,few,CASSLGSPSGGGNEQFF,TGTGCCAGCAGCTTAGGTTCCCCTAGCGGGGGGGGTAATGAGCAGTTCTTC
TRBV9,TRBJ2-1,14,NA,once,CASSVDPAWVEQFF,TGTGCCAGCAGCGTAGACCCGGCTTGGGTTGAGCAGTTCTTC
TRBV7-2,TRBJ2-3,14,TRBD2,NA,CASSAGVPTDTQYF,TGTGCCAGCAGCGCGGGGGTCCCCACAGATACGCAGTATTTT
TRBV9,TRBJ2-1,16,TRBD2,NA,CASSPHAGGSYNEQFF,TGTGCCAGCAGCCCGCACGCGGGAGGCTCCTACAATGAGCAGTTCTTC
TRBV29-1,TRBJ2-3,13,TRBD2,NA,CSWGGYSTDTQYF,TGCTCCTGGGGGGGGTACAGCACAGATACGCAGTATTTT
TRBV5-1,TRBJ1-6,14,NA,NA,CASSLGVDNSPLHF,TGCGCCAGCAGTCTCGGGGTGGACAATTCACCCCTCCACTTT
TRBV5-4,TRBJ2-5,16,TRBD1,NA,CASSRNPTGAGETQYF,TGTGCCAGCAGCAGAAACCCTACAGGGGCGGGAGAGACCCAGTACTTC
TRBV23-1,TRBJ2-7,13,TRBD1,once,CASSTGQGHEQYF,TGCGCCAGCAGTACAGGACAGGGCCACGAGCAGTACTTC
TRBV2,TRBJ1-6,15,NA,NA,CASSEDSMASTPLHF,TGTGCCAGCAGTGAAGACTCAATGGCGAGCACACCCCTCCACTTT
TRBV19,TRBJ2-7,18,TRBD1,NA,CASSSLGQGSFSGYEQYF,TGTGCCAGTAGTTCCCTGGGACAGGGGTCATTCAGCGGCTACGAGCAGTACTTC
TRBV7-2,TRBJ1-6,16,TRBD1,NA,CASSLWGDRADSPLHF,TGTGCCAGCAGCTTATGGGGGGACAGGGCGGACTCACCCCTCCACTTT
TRBV9,TRBJ1-2,14,NA,once,CASSVDRGSYGYTF,TGTGCCAGCAGCGTAGATAGAGGGTCCTATGGCTACACCTTC
TRBV28,TRBJ1-6,14,NA,NA,CASSLSTDNSPLHF,TGTGCCAGCAGTTTGTCGACAGATAATTCACCCCTCCACTTT
TRBV5-4,TRBJ2-3,16,TRBD1,NA,CASSLPTGLPTDTQYF,TGTGCCAGCAGCTTGCCGACAGGGCTCCCGACAGATACGCAGTATTTT
TRBV11-3,TRBJ2-5,13,NA,once,CASSLSQGETQYF,TGTGCCAGCAGCTTATCCCAGGGGGAGACCCAGTACTTC
TRBV10-3,TRBJ1-3,13,NA,NA,CAIRIGGGNTIYF,TGTGCCATCAGGATAGGGGGTGGAAACACCATATATTTT
TRBV28,TRBJ2-7,13,NA,NA,CASSFGSSYEQYF,TGTGCCAGCAGTTTTGGGAGCTCCTACGAGCAGTACTTC
TRBV5-6,TRBJ1-5,13,NA,NA,CASSLSGNQPQHF,TGTGCCAGCAGCTTGTCCGGCAATCAGCCCCAGCATTTT
TRBV19,TRBJ1-6,15,NA,NA,CASSIRLGGNSPLHF,TGTGCCAGTAGTATCCGTCTGGGGGGTAATTCACCCCTCCACTTT
TRBV10-3,TRBJ2-2,14,NA,NA,CAISEWGITGELFF,TGTGCCATCAGTGAGTGGGGGATCACCGGGGAGCTGTTTTTT
TRBV5-1,TRBJ2-5,20,TRBD2,NA,CASRKNRVGLGLAAQETQYF,TGCGCCAGCAGGAAGAACAGGGTCGGGTTGGGACTAGCGGCCCAAGAGACCCAGTACTTC
TRBV4-3,TRBJ2-4,19,TRBD2,NA,CASSQEVAGRAFTGNIQYF,TGCGCCAGCAGCCAAGAAGTTGCCGGGAGGGCCTTCACAGGAAACATTCAGTACTTC
TRBV19,TRBJ2-7,13,NA,NA,CASSTRLGGEQYF,TGTGCCAGTAGTACCCGTCTGGGCGGGGAGCAGTACTTC
TRBV9,TRBJ1-5,17,NA,NA,CASSPGWGRGGNQPQHF,TGTGCCAGCAGCCCGGGGTGGGGGCGTGGGGGCAATCAGCCCCAGCATTTT
TRBV19,TRBJ2-7,14,NA,NA,CASTPRQAPYEQYF,TGTGCCAGTACCCCCCGGCAGGCCCCGTACGAGCAGTACTTC
TRBV28,TRBJ2-4,11,NA,NA,CASSTQNIQYF,TGTGCCAGCAGTACACAAAACATTCAGTACTTC
TRBV27,TRBJ2-3,13,TRBD2,NA,CASSWTSLDTQYF,TGTGCCAGCAGTTGGACTAGTTTAGATACGCAGTATTTT
TRBV28,TRBJ2-7,12,NA,NA,CASSRQDYEQYF,TGTGCCAGCAGTCGACAGGACTACGAGCAGTACTTC
TRBV27,TRBJ2-2,17,TRBD1,NA,CASSLTPPGQRTGELFF,TGTGCCAGCAGTTTAACCCCTCCGGGACAGCGTACCGGGGAGCTGTTTTTT
TRBV28,TRBJ1-1,14,NA,NA,CASSFTGRITEAFF,TGTGCCAGCAGTTTTACAGGGAGAATCACTGAAGCTTTCTTT
TRBV11-3,TRBJ1-4,14,TRBD1,NA,CASSSGQGDEKLFF,TGTGCCAGCAGCTCGGGACAGGGGGATGAAAAACTGTTTTTT
TRBV5-4,TRBJ2-1,11,NA,once,CASSPHFEQFF,TGTGCCAGCAGCCCCCACTTTGAGCAGTTCTTC
TRBV27,TRBJ1-5,17,TRBD1,NA,CASSLSGTGVGNQPQHF,TGTGCCAGCAGTTTAAGCGGGACAGGGGTCGGCAATCAGCCCCAGCATTTT
TRBV24-1,TRBJ2-7,13,NA,NA,CATSDSGAYEQYF,TGTGCCACCAGTGATTCCGGGGCCTACGAGCAGTACTTC
TRBV14,TRBJ2-5,13,NA,NA,CASSHRLTSFQYF,TGTGCCAGCAGCCACCGCCTTACTAGTTTTCAGTACTTC
TRBV13,TRBJ2-4,15,NA,NA,CASSLRSLAKNIQYF,TGTGCCAGCAGCTTACGGAGTCTAGCCAAAAACATTCAGTACTTC
TRBV5-6,TRBJ1-4,15,NA,once,CASSLTGGEVGKLFF,TGTGCCAGCAGCCTGACAGGAGGAGAAGTGGGGAAACTGTTTTTT
TRBV7-9,TRBJ2-5,14,NA,many,CASIRWEMQETQYF,TGTGCCAGCATCCGATGGGAGATGCAAGAGACCCAGTACTTC
TRBV3-1/TRBV3-2,TRBJ2-7,15,NA,NA,CASSQMLATAHEQYF,TGTGCCAGCAGCCAAATGCTAGCTACGGCTCACGAGCAGTACTTC
TRBV6-5,TRBJ2-7,15,NA,NA,CAITPLGSPPYEQYF,TGTGCCATCACGCCCCTAGGGAGCCCCCCCTACGAGCAGTACTTC
TRBV6-1,TRBJ2-7,13,TRBD1,NA,CASSDGQGAGQYF,TGTGCCAGCAGTGATGGACAGGGGGCTGGGCAGTACTTC